In its sample, the clone carrying this T cell receptor (beta chain) was seen a few times. Its antigen is as yet unknown. The treatment denotes: approximately nine-day PBMC culture with coronavirus spike peptide pools or control peptides (ViraFEST assay). This specimen belongs to a study of vaccination and CD4 T cells after COVID-19. In the study overall: It was a median around 93 days after diagnosis, with a range of 35 to 161, that post-COVID samples were drawn.

The germline CDR1 and CDR2 sequences are GTSNPN and SVGIG (reference sequence). This CDR3 is built from 17 residues. V lost 0 bases to trimming and J lost 2 bases; unmatched junction nucleotides: 11. CD4+ T cells that had been cultured provided DNA sequenced with the Oncomine TCR Beta short-read assay. One entry per CDR3 protein results from TCRdb running MiXCR on the PCR reads. The repertoire holds 12,000 to 15,000 distinct CDR3 sequences, with around 30% as singletons. Source material: cultured CD4+ T cells from blood. The V and J genes are TRBV30 and TRBJ2-5; 8 bases agree with TRBD1. The sequence derives from a human donor with COVID-19. The CDR3: CAWSVKGYRGKQETQYF. The CDR3, as DNA: TGTGCCTGGAGTGTGAAAGGTTACAGGGGGAAACAAGAGACCCAGTACTTC.